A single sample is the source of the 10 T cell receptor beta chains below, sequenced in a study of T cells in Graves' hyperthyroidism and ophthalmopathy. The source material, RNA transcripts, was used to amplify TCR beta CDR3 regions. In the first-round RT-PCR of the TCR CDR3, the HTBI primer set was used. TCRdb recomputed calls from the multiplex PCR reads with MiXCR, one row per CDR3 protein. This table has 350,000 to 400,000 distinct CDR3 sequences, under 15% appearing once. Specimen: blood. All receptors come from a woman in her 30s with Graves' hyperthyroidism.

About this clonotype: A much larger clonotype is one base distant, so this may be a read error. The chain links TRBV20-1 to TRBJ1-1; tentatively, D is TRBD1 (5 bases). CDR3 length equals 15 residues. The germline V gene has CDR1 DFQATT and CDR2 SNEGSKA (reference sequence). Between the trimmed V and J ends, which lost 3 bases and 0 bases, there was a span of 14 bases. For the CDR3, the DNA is TGCAGTGCTAGTAGGCCGGGACCGGTGAACACTGAAGCTTTCTTT. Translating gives CSASRPGPVNTEAFF.

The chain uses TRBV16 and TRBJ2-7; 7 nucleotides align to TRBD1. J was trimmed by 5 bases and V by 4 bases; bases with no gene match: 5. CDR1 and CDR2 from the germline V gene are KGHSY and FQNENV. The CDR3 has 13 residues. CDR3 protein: CASSRTTGNEQYF. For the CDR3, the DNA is TGTGCCAGCAGCCGCACGACAGGGAACGAGCAGTACTTC.

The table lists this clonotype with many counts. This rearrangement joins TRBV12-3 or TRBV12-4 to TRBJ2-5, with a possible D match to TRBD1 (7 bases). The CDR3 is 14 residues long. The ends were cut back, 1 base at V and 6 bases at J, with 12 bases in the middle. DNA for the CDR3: TGTGCCAGCAGTTTAGGGCAGGGGGGACAGACCCAGTACTTC. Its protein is CASSLGQGGQTQYF.

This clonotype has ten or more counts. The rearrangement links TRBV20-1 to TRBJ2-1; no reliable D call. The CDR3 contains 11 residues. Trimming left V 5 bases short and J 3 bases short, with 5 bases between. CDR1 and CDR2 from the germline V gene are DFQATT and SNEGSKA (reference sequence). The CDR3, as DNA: TGCAGTGCTCCCGACTACAATGAGCAGTTCTTC. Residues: CSAPDYNEQFF.

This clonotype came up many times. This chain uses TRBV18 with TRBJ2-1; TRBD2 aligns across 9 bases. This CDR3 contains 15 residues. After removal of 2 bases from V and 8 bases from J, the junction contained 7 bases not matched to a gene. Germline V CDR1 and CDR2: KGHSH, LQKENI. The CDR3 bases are TGTGCCAGCTCACCAAAGGTAGCGGGAGTGGATGAGCAGTTCTTC. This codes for CASSPKVAGVDEQFF.

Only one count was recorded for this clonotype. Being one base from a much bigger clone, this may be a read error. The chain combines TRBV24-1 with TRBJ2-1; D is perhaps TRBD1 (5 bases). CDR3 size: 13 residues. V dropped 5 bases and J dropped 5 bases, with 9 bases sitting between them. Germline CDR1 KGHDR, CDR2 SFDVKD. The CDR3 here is CATSGTPNNEQFF. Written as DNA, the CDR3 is TGTGCCACCAGTGGGACACCTAACAATGAGCAGTTCTTC.

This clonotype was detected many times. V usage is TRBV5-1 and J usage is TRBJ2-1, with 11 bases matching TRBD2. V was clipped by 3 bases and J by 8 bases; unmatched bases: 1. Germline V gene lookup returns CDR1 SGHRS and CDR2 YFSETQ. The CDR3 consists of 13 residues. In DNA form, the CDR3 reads TGCGCCAGCAGCTCGGGACTAGCGGATGAGCAGTTCTTC. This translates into CASSSGLADEQFF.

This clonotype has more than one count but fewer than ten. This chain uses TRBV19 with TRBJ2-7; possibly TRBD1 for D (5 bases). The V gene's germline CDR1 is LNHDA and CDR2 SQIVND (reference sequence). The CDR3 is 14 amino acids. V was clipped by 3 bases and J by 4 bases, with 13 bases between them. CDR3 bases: TGTGCCAGTAGTATGTTCCAGGGCCCTTACGAGCAGTACTTC. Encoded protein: CASSMFQGPYEQYF.

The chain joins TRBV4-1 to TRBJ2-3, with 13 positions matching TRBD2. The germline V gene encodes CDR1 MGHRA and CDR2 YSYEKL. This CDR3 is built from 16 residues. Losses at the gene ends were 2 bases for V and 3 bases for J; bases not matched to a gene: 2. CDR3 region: CASSQRTSGRTDTQYF. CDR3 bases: TGCGCCAGCAGCCAACGGACTAGCGGGAGAACAGATACGCAGTATTTT.

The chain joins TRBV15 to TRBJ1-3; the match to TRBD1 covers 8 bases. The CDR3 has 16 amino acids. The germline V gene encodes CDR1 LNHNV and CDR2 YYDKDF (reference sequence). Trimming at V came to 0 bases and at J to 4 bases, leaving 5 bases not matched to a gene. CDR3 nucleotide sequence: TGTGCCACCAGCAGAGATCGACAGGGGCTAGGAAACACCATATATTTT. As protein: CATSRDRQGLGNTIYF.